These T cell receptor beta chains were read from a single sample in a study of shared clonotypes between healthy human individuals. TCRdb keeps only in-frame clones here, not all; method: immunoSEQ multiplex PCR. This table has about 510,000 clones, around 74% appearing once. Sequenced material: PBMCs. The source is a woman in her thirties or forties in good health. Some clones in this sample may be carry-over from other donors' samples. Both conserved end residues are part of each CDR3. The order of the fields is CDR3 DNA, CDR3 protein, J gene, clone size, D gene, V gene. The D gene is left open where the match is weak. Clone size is given for some rows only: seen once, a few or many times, or a class if the clone is expanded.

CDR3 DNA: TGTGCCAGCAGTGAATCGAATCAGCCCCAGCATTTT
CDR3 protein: CASSESNQPQHF
J gene: TRBJ1-5
clone size: .
D gene: .
V gene: TRBV25-1

CDR3 DNA: TGTGCCAGCACCCCTGGGACTAGCGGGAGGTACGAGCAGTACTTC
CDR3 protein: CASTPGTSGRYEQYF
J gene: TRBJ2-7
clone size: .
D gene: TRBD2
V gene: TRBV28

CDR3 DNA: TGTGCCAGCAGCCCTCGGGGACAGGGGGCAGTTGGGCAGTACTTC
CDR3 protein: CASSPRGQGAVGQYF
J gene: TRBJ2-7
clone size: .
D gene: TRBD1
V gene: TRBV7-9

CDR3 DNA: TGCGCCAGCAGCTTAAAACTTTCTAGCGAGAAGTTCGTGGAGCAGTACTTC
CDR3 protein: CASSLKLSSEKFVEQYF
J gene: TRBJ2-7
clone size: .
D gene: .
V gene: TRBV5-1

CDR3 DNA: TGTGCCAGCAGGTTCGGGACAGGGGGTGGCTACACCTTC
CDR3 protein: CASRFGTGGGYTF
J gene: TRBJ1-2
clone size: .
D gene: TRBD1
V gene: TRBV7-9

CDR3 DNA: TGCGCCAGCAGCCGGGACAGGGGCTCCTACGAGCAGTACTTC
CDR3 protein: CASSRDRGSYEQYF
J gene: TRBJ2-7
clone size: .
D gene: TRBD1
V gene: TRBV5-1

CDR3 DNA: TGTGCCAGCAGCTTTTTCCAAGATACGCAGTATTTT
CDR3 protein: CASSFFQDTQYF
J gene: TRBJ2-3
clone size: .
D gene: .
V gene: TRBV7-9

CDR3 DNA: TGTGCCATCAGTGAAGGCACCTCCACTGGAAACACCATATATTTT
CDR3 protein: CAISEGTSTGNTIYF
J gene: TRBJ1-3
clone size: .
D gene: .
V gene: TRBV10-3

CDR3 DNA: TGTGCCTGGAGCCAAAGCTTCGAGCAGTACTTC
CDR3 protein: CAWSQSFEQYF
J gene: TRBJ2-7
clone size: .
D gene: .
V gene: TRBV30

CDR3 DNA: TGTGCCAGCAGAACGGTCGGTGGGGCTTGGGGCAATCAGCCCCAGCATTTT
CDR3 protein: CASRTVGGAWGNQPQHF
J gene: TRBJ1-5
clone size: .
D gene: .
V gene: TRBV28

CDR3 DNA: TGTGCCAGCAGTTCACCCGGCAAGTCCCCAAACTACGAGCAGTACTTC
CDR3 protein: CASSSPGKSPNYEQYF
J gene: TRBJ2-7
clone size: .
D gene: .
V gene: TRBV28

CDR3 DNA: TGTGCCAGCAGTTTAATGACAGGGTTTCAGCCCCAGCATTTT
CDR3 protein: CASSLMTGFQPQHF
J gene: TRBJ1-5
clone size: .
D gene: TRBD1
V gene: TRBV27

CDR3 DNA: TGCGCCAGCAGCCAAGAAGGGGGGGTTGGGTACGAGCAGTACTTC
CDR3 protein: CASSQEGGVGYEQYF
J gene: TRBJ2-7
clone size: .
D gene: .
V gene: TRBV4-3

CDR3 DNA: TGTGCCAGCAGTTTAGACAGGTTAAACACTGAAGCTTTCTTT
CDR3 protein: CASSLDRLNTEAFF
J gene: TRBJ1-1
clone size: .
D gene: .
V gene: TRBV27

CDR3 DNA: TGTGCCAGCAGTAATAGCGGGAGGGCCCTCGTGTTTGCTGGGGCCAACGTCCTGACTTTC
CDR3 protein: CASSNSGRALVFAGANVLTF
J gene: TRBJ2-6
clone size: .
D gene: TRBD2
V gene: TRBV28

CDR3 DNA: TGTGCCAGCAGTTACGGGACGGAGAATCAGCCCCAGCATTTT
CDR3 protein: CASSYGTENQPQHF
J gene: TRBJ1-5
clone size: few
D gene: .
V gene: TRBV6-9

CDR3 DNA: TGCGCCAGCACCCCGGGACAGGGGGCGCGGGAGCAGTACTTC
CDR3 protein: CASTPGQGAREQYF
J gene: TRBJ2-7
clone size: .
D gene: TRBD1
V gene: TRBV5-1

CDR3 DNA: TGTGCCAGCAGCTATACTAGCGGGGGAACCTACGAGCAGTACTTC
CDR3 protein: CASSYTSGGTYEQYF
J gene: TRBJ2-7
clone size: .
D gene: TRBD2
V gene: TRBV6-5

CDR3 DNA: TGTGCCTGGGGGGGACAGTCGAACACTGAAGCTTTCTTT
CDR3 protein: CAWGGQSNTEAFF
J gene: TRBJ1-1
clone size: .
D gene: TRBD1
V gene: TRBV30

CDR3 DNA: TGTGCCAGCAGCGCGGGACAGGGCAATGAGCAGTTCTTC
CDR3 protein: CASSAGQGNEQFF
J gene: TRBJ2-1
clone size: .
D gene: TRBD1
V gene: TRBV7-3

CDR3 DNA: TGCGCCAGCAGCTTGGAAGGGGCCAACGTCCTGACTTTC
CDR3 protein: CASSLEGANVLTF
J gene: TRBJ2-6
clone size: .
D gene: .
V gene: TRBV5-1

CDR3 DNA: TGTGCCTCAGGACTAGCGAACGCGGGGCAGTACTTC
CDR3 protein: CASGLANAGQYF
J gene: TRBJ2-7
clone size: .
D gene: TRBD2
V gene: TRBV19

CDR3 DNA: TGTGCCAGCAGCACACTCCAGACAGGGCCTCAGCCCCAGCATTTT
CDR3 protein: CASSTLQTGPQPQHF
J gene: TRBJ1-5
clone size: .
D gene: TRBD1
V gene: TRBV7-2

CDR3 DNA: TGTGCCAGCAGCTGGGACAGGTTAGTGCAGTTCTTC
CDR3 protein: CASSWDRLVQFF
J gene: TRBJ2-1
clone size: .
D gene: TRBD1
V gene: TRBV11-2

CDR3 DNA: TGTGCCTGGAGCCCCTTGAGGGATGAGCAGTTCTTC
CDR3 protein: CAWSPLRDEQFF
J gene: TRBJ2-1
clone size: .
D gene: .
V gene: TRBV30

CDR3 DNA: TGTGCCAGCAGTGGTAGCGTCAGTAACTATGGCTACACCTTC
CDR3 protein: CASSGSVSNYGYTF
J gene: TRBJ1-2
clone size: .
D gene: .
V gene: TRBV2

CDR3 DNA: TGTGCCAGCAGCCGGGACAGTTACACTGAAGCTTTCTTT
CDR3 protein: CASSRDSYTEAFF
J gene: TRBJ1-1
clone size: once
D gene: TRBD1
V gene: TRBV28

CDR3 DNA: TGTGCCAGCAGCAACCTCGTCGAGGGAGGCACAGATACGCAGTATTTT
CDR3 protein: CASSNLVEGGTDTQYF
J gene: TRBJ2-3
clone size: .
D gene: .
V gene: TRBV21-1

CDR3 DNA: TGTGCCAGCAGCCGGGGGGCCCACCCTGAAAAACTGTTTTTT
CDR3 protein: CASSRGAHPEKLFF
J gene: TRBJ1-4
clone size: few
D gene: .
V gene: TRBV11-2

CDR3 DNA: TGTGCCAGCTCGGGACTAGCGGGAAGCTACAATGAGCAGTTCTTC
CDR3 protein: CASSGLAGSYNEQFF
J gene: TRBJ2-1
clone size: .
D gene: TRBD2
V gene: TRBV19

CDR3 DNA: TGTGCCAGCAGCCCCCCGGGGCCTGCCATATACGAGCAGTACTTC
CDR3 protein: CASSPPGPAIYEQYF
J gene: TRBJ2-7
clone size: .
D gene: .
V gene: TRBV7-9

CDR3 DNA: TGTGCCAGCAGATTAAGCGGGAGGGCCTGGAACGGGGAGCTGTTTTTT
CDR3 protein: CASRLSGRAWNGELFF
J gene: TRBJ2-2
clone size: few
D gene: TRBD2
V gene: TRBV28

CDR3 DNA: TGTGCCAGCAGCTTACAGGTTTCAGATACGCAGTATTTT
CDR3 protein: CASSLQVSDTQYF
J gene: TRBJ2-3
clone size: .
D gene: .
V gene: TRBV7-2

CDR3 DNA: TGTGCCATCAGTGTTTCAGGTAGCGGCTCCTACAATGAGCAGTTCTTC
CDR3 protein: CAISVSGSGSYNEQFF
J gene: TRBJ2-1
clone size: .
D gene: .
V gene: TRBV10-3

CDR3 DNA: TGTGCCAGCAGCTTAATCGGTTACGAGCAGTACTTC
CDR3 protein: CASSLIGYEQYF
J gene: TRBJ2-7
clone size: .
D gene: .
V gene: TRBV7-2

CDR3 DNA: TGCGCCAGCAGTTCAAACACAGGGTCTAACTATGGCTACACCTTC
CDR3 protein: CASSSNTGSNYGYTF
J gene: TRBJ1-2
clone size: .
D gene: .
V gene: TRBV5-1

CDR3 DNA: TGTGCCAGCAGTCTACGCTGGACGGTCGCCGGGGATAACATTCAGTACTTC
CDR3 protein: CASSLRWTVAGDNIQYF
J gene: TRBJ2-4
clone size: .
D gene: .
V gene: TRBV28

CDR3 DNA: TGTGCCAGCAGTTCCGGACAGGGCCCCTTCTACGAGCAGTACTTC
CDR3 protein: CASSSGQGPFYEQYF
J gene: TRBJ2-7
clone size: .
D gene: TRBD1
V gene: TRBV27

CDR3 DNA: TGTGCCAGCACGAGACTAGCGGGAGATCGGGAGCAGTACTTC
CDR3 protein: CASTRLAGDREQYF
J gene: TRBJ2-5
clone size: .
D gene: TRBD2
V gene: TRBV28

CDR3 DNA: TGTGCCAGCAGGGGGACTAGCGGGATGTTTTTCGAGCAGTACTTC
CDR3 protein: CASRGTSGMFFEQYF
J gene: TRBJ2-7
clone size: .
D gene: TRBD2
V gene: TRBV2

CDR3 DNA: TGCGCCAGCAGCGCGGACGGGGACTATGGCTACACCTTC
CDR3 protein: CASSADGDYGYTF
J gene: TRBJ1-2
clone size: .
D gene: .
V gene: TRBV5-1

CDR3 DNA: TGCGCCAGCAGCTTGGGCGGAGGAGGCTACACCTTC
CDR3 protein: CASSLGGGGYTF
J gene: TRBJ1-2
clone size: once
D gene: .
V gene: TRBV5-1

CDR3 DNA: TGTGCCAGCAGTTTTCTAGCGAGACCGAACACCGGGGAGCTGTTTTTT
CDR3 protein: CASSFLARPNTGELFF
J gene: TRBJ2-2
clone size: .
D gene: .
V gene: TRBV28

CDR3 DNA: TGTGCCAGCAGTGAAGGCGGGGGCCACACTGAAGCTTTCTTT
CDR3 protein: CASSEGGGHTEAFF
J gene: TRBJ1-1
clone size: once
D gene: .
V gene: TRBV6-1

CDR3 DNA: TGTGCCAGCAGCGAAACGAGCGGGACTAGCACAGATACGCAGTATTTT
CDR3 protein: CASSETSGTSTDTQYF
J gene: TRBJ2-3
clone size: once
D gene: TRBD2
V gene: TRBV9

CDR3 DNA: TGTGCCAGCAGCTTAGGTAGCGGGAGGGTGACAGATACGCAGTATTTT
CDR3 protein: CASSLGSGRVTDTQYF
J gene: TRBJ2-3
clone size: .
D gene: TRBD2
V gene: TRBV7-2

CDR3 DNA: TGTGCCTGGAGTCAGGGGGGGCTAGAGACCCAGTACTTC
CDR3 protein: CAWSQGGLETQYF
J gene: TRBJ2-5
clone size: once
D gene: .
V gene: TRBV30